Presented here are 10 T cell receptor beta chains from one specimen sequenced in a study of blood T cell repertoires in COVID-19. The protocol was immunoSEQ multiplex PCR, while the TCRdb copy is restricted to in-frame clones and leaves out a portion. Here the sample spans about 94,000 clones, around 83% being singletons. The source material was peripheral blood. Receptor source: a woman aged 55-69 years in a cohort sampled during active or convalescent COVID-19.

The gene calls are TRBV28 and TRBJ2-7; D is unresolved. This CDR3 spans 12 amino acids. Germline CDR1 is MDHEN and CDR2 is SYDVKM. V lost 2 bases, J lost 6 bases, and 8 bases lay in between. The CDR3 nucleotides are TGTGCCAGCAGTTTAGCGAGCCGCGAGCAGTACTTC. It encodes CASSLASREQYF.

Concerning this clone itself: Other DNA sequences in the sample encode the same CDR3. The chain joins TRBV7-3 to TRBJ1-1, with unresolved D. The length of the CDR3 is 13 residues. With 3 bases removed from V and 2 bases from J, the gap between germline ends came to 7 bases. Germline CDR1 and CDR2: SGHTA and FQGTGA. The CDR3 DNA reads TGTGCCAGCAGCTTGACACGAAACACTGAAGCTTTCTTT. Amino acid sequence: CASSLTRNTEAFF.

V and J are TRBV6-5 and TRBJ1-2; possibly TRBD1 for D (5 bases). CDR3 length: 13 amino acids. Trimming cost V 4 bases and J 5 bases, with 11 bases left between them. The germline gives CDR1 MNHEY, CDR2 SVGAGI. This chain's CDR3 is CASSSTALYGYTF. The CDR3 DNA sequence: TGTGCCAGCAGTTCGACAGCCTTATATGGCTACACCTTC.

This chain links TRBV4-1 with TRBJ2-5; TRBD1 matches at 9 bases. CDR1 and CDR2 (germline): MGHRA, YSYEKL. This CDR3 has 14 amino acids. V lost 3 bases, J lost 4 bases, and 3 bases stayed unmatched. CDR3 DNA sequence: TGCGCCAGCAGCCAGGGACAGGGACTAGAGACCCAGTACTTC. Residues: CASSQGQGLETQYF.

This clone was found once. This chain's CDR3 is CATSRDRTETINYGYTF. The CDR3 bases are TGTGCCACCAGCAGAGATAGGACAGAAACTATAAACTATGGCTACACCTTC. The rearrangement joins TRBV15 to TRBJ1-2, with D possibly matching TRBD1 (6 bases). V was trimmed by 0 bases and J by 2 bases, leaving 16 bases between them. Germline values: CDR1 LNHNV, CDR2 YYDKDF (reference sequence). The CDR3 has 17 residues.

The V gene is TRBV7-9, the J gene TRBJ2-5; 9 nucleotides match TRBD1. CDR3 length: 16 residues. V gave up 1 base and J gave up 5 bases; unmatched junction bases: 8. From germline, CDR1 is SEHNR and CDR2 FQNEAQ (reference sequence). The CDR3 bases are TGTGCCAGCAGCTTAGTTCCGGGACAGGGAAGGGAGACCCAGTACTTC. This translates into CASSLVPGQGRETQYF.

The chain combines TRBV25-1 with TRBJ1-5; 10 positions agree with TRBD1. The V and J ends lost 4 bases and 6 bases, in that order; junction bases with no gene match: 0. Germline lookup yields CDR1 MGHDK and CDR2 SYGVNS. The CDR3 length is 13 residues. CDR3 sequence (DNA): TGTGCCAGCAGTGGGACAGGGGGTCAGCCCCAGCATTTT. It yields the protein CASSGTGGQPQHF.

Note on this clone: This same CDR3 is encoded by further DNA sequences in the sample. The V and J genes are TRBV30 and TRBJ1-3; the D gene is possibly TRBD1 (6 bases). CDR3 size: 13 residues. Per the germline V gene, CDR1 is GTSNPN and CDR2 is SVGIG (reference sequence). Trimming took off 5 bases at V and 1 base at J, with 9 bases between the two ends. The CDR3 DNA reads as TGTGCCTGGGCGAGGGGGTCTGGAAACACCATATATTTT. Its translation is CAWARGSGNTIYF.

The V gene is TRBV5-1, the J gene TRBJ2-5; D possibly corresponds to TRBD2 (6 bases). The CDR3 is made up of 15 amino acids. Germline V gene sequence: CDR1 SGHRS, CDR2 YFSETQ. V lost 0 bases, J lost 4 bases, and 13 bases lay in between. The CDR3 region is CASSLAGSTRETQYF. CDR3 nucleotides: TGCGCCAGCAGCTTGGCCGGGAGCACCCGAGAGACCCAGTACTTC.

The table lists this clone with a few counts. The CDR3 is CASSPGTGRSTNYGYTF. Here the CDR3 DNA reads TGTGCCAGCAGCCCCGGGACAGGGAGATCCACTAACTATGGCTACACCTTC. The J gene is TRBJ1-2, the V gene TRBV7-2; 9 positions agree with TRBD1. Unmatched junction bases numbered 10, after V lost 5 bases and J lost 0 bases. Per germline, CDR1 SGHTA and CDR2 FQGNSA. The CDR3 is 17 residues long.